This T cell receptor beta chain was sequenced during a study of blood T cell repertoires in COVID-19. Looking at the study overall: Sources were T cells, B-cell-depleted T cells, or PBMCs; the material itself was cDNA or gDNA.

Measured with immunoSEQ multiplex PCR; TCRdb has only the in-frame clones, and not every one. The sample shows 98,000 or so clones, 86% of them seen only once. Material: peripheral blood. The TCR originated in an older woman in a cohort sampled during active or convalescent COVID-19.

For the CDR3, the DNA is TGTGCCAGCAACCTTGGGGGGGGAACCGGAAACACCATATATTTT. Its protein product is CASNLGGGTGNTIYF. The rearrangement links TRBV2 to TRBJ1-3; a possible D gene is TRBD1 (5 bases). Germline values: CDR1 SNHLY, CDR2 FYNNEI. The V end was cut by 7 bases, the J end by 4 bases, with 17 bases between. This CDR3 has 15 residues. Together with reference TRBV2 and TRBJ1-3, the CDR3 gives the full variable domain: EPEVTQTPSHQVTQMGQEVILRCVPISNHLYFYWYRQILGQKVEFLVSFYNNEISEKSEIFDDQFSVERPDGSNFTLKIRSTKLEDSAMYFCASNLGGGTGNTIYFGEGSWLTVV.